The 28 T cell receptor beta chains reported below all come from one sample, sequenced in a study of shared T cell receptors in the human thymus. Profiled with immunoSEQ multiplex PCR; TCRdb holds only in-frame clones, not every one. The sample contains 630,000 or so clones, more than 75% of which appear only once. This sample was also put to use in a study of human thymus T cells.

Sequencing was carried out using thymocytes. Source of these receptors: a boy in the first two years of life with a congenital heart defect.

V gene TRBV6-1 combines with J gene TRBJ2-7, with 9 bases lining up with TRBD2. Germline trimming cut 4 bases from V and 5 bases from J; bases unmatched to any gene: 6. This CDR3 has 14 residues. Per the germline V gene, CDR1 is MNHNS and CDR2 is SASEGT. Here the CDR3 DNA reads TGTGCCAGCAGTGGGGCGGGGGGGCCCAACGAGCAGTACTTC. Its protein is CASSGAGGPNEQYF.

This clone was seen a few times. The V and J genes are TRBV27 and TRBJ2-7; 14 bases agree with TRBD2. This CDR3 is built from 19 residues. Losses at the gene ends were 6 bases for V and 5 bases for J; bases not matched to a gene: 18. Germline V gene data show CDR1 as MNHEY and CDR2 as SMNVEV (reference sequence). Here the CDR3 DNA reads TGTGCCAGCAGGCCCTCCGGGACTAGCGGGGGATCACCTCCTCACGAGCAGTACTTC. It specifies CASRPSGTSGGSPPHEQYF.

The CDR3 region is CASSSHEETQYF. Here the CDR3 DNA reads TGTGCCAGCAGCTCACATGAAGAGACCCAGTACTTC. This chain uses TRBV7-9 with TRBJ2-5; D remains unclear. This CDR3 is built from 12 residues. In germline, CDR1 is SEHNR, CDR2 FQNEAQ (reference sequence). Trimming shortened V by 4 bases and J by 3 bases, and 6 bases separated the two germline ends. Supplemented by reference TRBV7-9 and TRBJ2-5, the full variable domain reads DTGVSQNPRHKITKRGQNVTFRCDPISEHNRLYWYRQTLGQGPEFLTYFQNEAQLEKSRLLSDRFSAERPKGSFSTLEIQRTEQGDSAMYLCASSSHEETQYFGPGTRLLVL.

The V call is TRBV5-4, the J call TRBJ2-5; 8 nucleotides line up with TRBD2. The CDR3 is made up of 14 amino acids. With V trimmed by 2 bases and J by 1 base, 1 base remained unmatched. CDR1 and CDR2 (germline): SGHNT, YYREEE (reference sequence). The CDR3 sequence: CASSLLAAQETQYF. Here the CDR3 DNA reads TGTGCCAGCAGCTTACTAGCGGCCCAAGAGACCCAGTACTTC.

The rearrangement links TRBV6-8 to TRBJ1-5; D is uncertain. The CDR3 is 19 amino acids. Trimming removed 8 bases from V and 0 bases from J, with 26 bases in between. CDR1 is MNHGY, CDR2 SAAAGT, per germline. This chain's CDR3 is CASRTRPERTIYSNQPQHF. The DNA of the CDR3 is TGTGCCAGCCGGACTCGGCCCGAAAGGACGATTTATAGCAATCAGCCCCAGCATTTT.

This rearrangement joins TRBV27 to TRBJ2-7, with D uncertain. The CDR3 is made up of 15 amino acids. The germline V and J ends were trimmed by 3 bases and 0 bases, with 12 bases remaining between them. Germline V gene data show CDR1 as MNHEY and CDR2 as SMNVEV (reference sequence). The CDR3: CASSFDLVSSYEQYF. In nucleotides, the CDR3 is TGTGCCAGCAGTTTTGATCTCGTGAGCTCCTACGAGCAGTACTTC.

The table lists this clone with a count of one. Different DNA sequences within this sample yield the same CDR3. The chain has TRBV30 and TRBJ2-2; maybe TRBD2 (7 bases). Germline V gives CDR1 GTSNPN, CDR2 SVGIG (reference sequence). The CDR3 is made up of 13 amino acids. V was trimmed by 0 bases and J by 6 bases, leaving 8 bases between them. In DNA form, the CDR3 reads TGTGCCTGGAGTGTAGGGGGGGCCGGGGAGCTGTTTTTT. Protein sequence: CAWSVGGAGELFF.

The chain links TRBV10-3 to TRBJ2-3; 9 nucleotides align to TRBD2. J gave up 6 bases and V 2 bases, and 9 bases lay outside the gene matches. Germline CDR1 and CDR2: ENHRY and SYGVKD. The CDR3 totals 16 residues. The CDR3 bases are TGTGCCATCAGTGAGGTTGTTTGCGGGAGGGCGGATACGCAGTATTTT. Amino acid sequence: CAISEVVCGRADTQYF.

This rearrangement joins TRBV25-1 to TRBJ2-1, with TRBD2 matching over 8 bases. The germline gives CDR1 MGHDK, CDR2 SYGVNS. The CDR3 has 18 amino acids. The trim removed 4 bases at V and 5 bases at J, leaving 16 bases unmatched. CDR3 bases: TGTGCCAGCAGTGGGCCAGATACTACGGGACTAGGAAACAATGAGCAGTTCTTC. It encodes CASSGPDTTGLGNNEQFF.

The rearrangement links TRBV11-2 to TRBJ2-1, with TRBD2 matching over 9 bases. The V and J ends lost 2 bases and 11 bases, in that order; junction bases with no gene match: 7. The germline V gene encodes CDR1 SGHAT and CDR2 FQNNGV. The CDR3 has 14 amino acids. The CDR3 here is CASSLPSTSGKQFF. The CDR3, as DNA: TGTGCCAGCAGCTTACCCTCGACTAGCGGAAAGCAGTTCTTC.

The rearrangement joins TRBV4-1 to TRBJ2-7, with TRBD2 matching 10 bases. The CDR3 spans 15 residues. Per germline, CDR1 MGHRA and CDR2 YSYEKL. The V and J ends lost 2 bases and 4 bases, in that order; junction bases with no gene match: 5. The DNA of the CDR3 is TGCGCCAGCAGCCAAAGGGGACTAGCGAGTTACGAGCAGTACTTC. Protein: CASSQRGLASYEQYF.

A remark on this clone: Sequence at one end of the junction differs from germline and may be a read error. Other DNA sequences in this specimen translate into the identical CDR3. CDR3 nucleotide sequence: TGTGCCAGCAGTCCTCTTCCAAGGCGGTATAATTCCCCCCTCCACTTT. This codes for CASSPLPRRYNSPLHF. This chain connects TRBV28 to TRBJ1-6, with D unclear. There are 16 residues in the CDR3. Germline CDR1 is MDHEN and CDR2 is SYDVKM.

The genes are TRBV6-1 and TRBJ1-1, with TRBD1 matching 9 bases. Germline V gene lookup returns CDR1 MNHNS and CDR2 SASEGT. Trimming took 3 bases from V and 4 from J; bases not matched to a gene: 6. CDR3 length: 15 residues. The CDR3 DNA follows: TGTGCCAGCAGTGATAAGGGACAGGGCTGCACTGAAGCTTTCTTT. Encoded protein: CASSDKGQGCTEAFF.

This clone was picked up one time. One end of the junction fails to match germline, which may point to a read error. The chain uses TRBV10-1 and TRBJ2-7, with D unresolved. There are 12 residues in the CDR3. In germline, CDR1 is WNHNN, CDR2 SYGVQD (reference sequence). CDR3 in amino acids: CASSDCGEGLDF. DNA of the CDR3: TGCGCCAGCAGTGATTGCGGTGAAGGTTTGGACTTC.

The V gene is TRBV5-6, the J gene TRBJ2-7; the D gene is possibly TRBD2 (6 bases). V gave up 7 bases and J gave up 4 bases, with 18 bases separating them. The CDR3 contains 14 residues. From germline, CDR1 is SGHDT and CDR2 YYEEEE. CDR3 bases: TGTGCCAGCGACGGGGGACCACTCAGATACGAGCAGTACTTC. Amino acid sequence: CASDGGPLRYEQYF.

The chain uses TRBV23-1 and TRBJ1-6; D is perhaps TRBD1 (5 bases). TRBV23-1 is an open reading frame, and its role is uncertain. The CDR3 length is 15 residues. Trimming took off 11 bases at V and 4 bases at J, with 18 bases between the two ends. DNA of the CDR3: TGCGCCCAAGGGGCGAAGGTGTCGTATAATTCACCCCTCCACTTT. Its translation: CAQGAKVSYNSPLHF.

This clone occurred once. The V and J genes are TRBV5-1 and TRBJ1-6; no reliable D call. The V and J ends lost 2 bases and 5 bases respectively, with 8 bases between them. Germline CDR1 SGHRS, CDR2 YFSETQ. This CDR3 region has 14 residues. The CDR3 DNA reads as TGCGCCAGCAGCTTCGCAGGAAATAATTCACCCCTCCACTTT. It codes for CASSFAGNNSPLHF.

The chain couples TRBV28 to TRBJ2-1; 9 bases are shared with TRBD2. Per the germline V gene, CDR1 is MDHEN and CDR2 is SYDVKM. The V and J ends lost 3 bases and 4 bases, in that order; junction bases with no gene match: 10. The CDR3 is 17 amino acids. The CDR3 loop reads CASSFSSGANLYNEQFF. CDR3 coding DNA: TGTGCCAGCAGTTTCTCTAGCGGGGCAAATTTGTACAATGAGCAGTTCTTC.

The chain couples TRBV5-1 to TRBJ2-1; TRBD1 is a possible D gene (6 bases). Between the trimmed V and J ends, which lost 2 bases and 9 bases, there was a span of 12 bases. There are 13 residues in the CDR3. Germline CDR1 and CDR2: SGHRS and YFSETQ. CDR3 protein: CASSFGTWGEQFF. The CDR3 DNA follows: TGCGCCAGCAGCTTCGGGACATGGGGTGAGCAGTTCTTC.

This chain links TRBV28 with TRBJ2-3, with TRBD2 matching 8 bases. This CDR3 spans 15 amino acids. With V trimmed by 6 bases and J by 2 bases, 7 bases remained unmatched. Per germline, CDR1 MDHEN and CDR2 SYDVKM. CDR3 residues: CASRGAGVFTDTQYF. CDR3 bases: TGTGCCAGCAGGGGAGCGGGGGTATTCACAGATACGCAGTATTTT.

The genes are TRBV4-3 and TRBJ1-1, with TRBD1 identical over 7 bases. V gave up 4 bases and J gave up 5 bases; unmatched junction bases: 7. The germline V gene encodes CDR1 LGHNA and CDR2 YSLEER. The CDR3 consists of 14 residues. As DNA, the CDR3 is TGCGCCAGCAGCCCATACAGGGGAGGTACTGAAGCTTTCTTT. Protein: CASSPYRGGTEAFF.

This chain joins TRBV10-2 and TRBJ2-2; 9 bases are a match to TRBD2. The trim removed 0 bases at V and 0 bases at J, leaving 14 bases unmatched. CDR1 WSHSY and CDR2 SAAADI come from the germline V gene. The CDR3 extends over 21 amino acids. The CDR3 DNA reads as TGCGCCAGCAGTGAGTCGGGGGGGCCCCCTGGACTAGCGACGAACACCGGGGAGCTGTTTTTT. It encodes CASSESGGPPGLATNTGELFF.

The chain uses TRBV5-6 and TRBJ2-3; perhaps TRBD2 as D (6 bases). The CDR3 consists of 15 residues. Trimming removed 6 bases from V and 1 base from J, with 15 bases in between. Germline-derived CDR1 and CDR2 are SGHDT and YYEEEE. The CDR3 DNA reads TGTGCCAGCAACTTTTTGGGCGGGGGCACAGATACGCAGTATTTT. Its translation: CASNFLGGGTDTQYF. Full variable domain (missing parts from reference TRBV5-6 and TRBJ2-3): DAGVTQSPTHLIKTRGQQVTLRCSPKSGHDTVSWYQQALGQGPQFIFQYYEEEERQRGNFPDRFSGHQFPNYSSELNVNALLLGDSALYLCASNFLGGGTDTQYFGPGTRLTVL.

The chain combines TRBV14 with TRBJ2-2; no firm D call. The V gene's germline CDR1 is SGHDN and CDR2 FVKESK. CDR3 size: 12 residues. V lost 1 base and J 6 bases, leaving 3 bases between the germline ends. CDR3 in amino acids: CASSQVAGELFF. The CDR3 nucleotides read TGTGCCAGCAGCCAAGTAGCCGGGGAGCTGTTTTTT.

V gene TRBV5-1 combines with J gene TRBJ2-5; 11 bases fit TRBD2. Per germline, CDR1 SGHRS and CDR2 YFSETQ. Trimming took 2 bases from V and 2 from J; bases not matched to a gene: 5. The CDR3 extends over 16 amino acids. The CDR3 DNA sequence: TGCGCCAGCAGCTTAGGGGTAGCGGGGGGGCAAGAGACCCAGTACTTC. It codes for CASSLGVAGGQETQYF.

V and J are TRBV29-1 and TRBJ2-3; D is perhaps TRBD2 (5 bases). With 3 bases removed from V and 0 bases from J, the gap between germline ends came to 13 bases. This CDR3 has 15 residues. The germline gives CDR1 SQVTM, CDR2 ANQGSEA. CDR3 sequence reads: CSVDSGKSSTDTQYF. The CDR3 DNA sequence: TGCAGCGTTGATTCGGGGAAATCTAGCACAGATACGCAGTATTTT.

CDR3 DNA: TGTGCCTCCAAACAGGGGTTAATGGACACTGAAGCTTTCTTT. It encodes CASKQGLMDTEAFF. This sequence joins TRBV10-3 and TRBJ1-1, with 7 bases identical to TRBD1. Germline V gene lookup returns CDR1 ENHRY and CDR2 SYGVKD. V trimming: 11 bases; J trimming: 3 bases; junction bases outside the gene matches: 12. This CDR3 spans 14 amino acids.

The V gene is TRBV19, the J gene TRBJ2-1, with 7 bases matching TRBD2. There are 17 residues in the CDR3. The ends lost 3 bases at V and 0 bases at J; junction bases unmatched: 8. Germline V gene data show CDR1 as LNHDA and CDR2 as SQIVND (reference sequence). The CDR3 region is CASSIGGGRSSYNEQFF. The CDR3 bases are TGTGCCAGTAGTATTGGGGGGGGACGAAGCTCCTACAATGAGCAGTTCTTC. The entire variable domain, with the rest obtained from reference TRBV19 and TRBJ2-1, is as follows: DGGITQSPKYLFRKEGQNVTLSCEQNLNHDAMYWYRQDPGQGLRLIYYSQIVNDFQKGDIAEGYSVSREKKESFPLTVTSAQKNPTAFYLCASSIGGGRSSYNEQFFGPGTRLTVL.